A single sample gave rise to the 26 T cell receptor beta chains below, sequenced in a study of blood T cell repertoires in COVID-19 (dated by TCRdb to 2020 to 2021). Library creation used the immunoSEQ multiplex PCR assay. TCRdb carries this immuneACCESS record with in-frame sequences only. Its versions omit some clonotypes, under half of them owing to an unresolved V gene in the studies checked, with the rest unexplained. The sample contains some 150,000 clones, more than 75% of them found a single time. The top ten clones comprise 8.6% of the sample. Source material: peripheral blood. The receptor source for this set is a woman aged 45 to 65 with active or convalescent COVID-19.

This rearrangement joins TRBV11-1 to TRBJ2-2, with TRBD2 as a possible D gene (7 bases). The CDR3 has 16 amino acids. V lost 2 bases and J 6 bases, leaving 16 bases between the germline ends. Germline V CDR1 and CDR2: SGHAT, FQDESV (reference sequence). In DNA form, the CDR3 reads TGTGCCAGCAGCTTATCCGGCCAGGGGAGGGCCGGGGAGCTGTTTTTT. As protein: CASSLSGQGRAGELFF.

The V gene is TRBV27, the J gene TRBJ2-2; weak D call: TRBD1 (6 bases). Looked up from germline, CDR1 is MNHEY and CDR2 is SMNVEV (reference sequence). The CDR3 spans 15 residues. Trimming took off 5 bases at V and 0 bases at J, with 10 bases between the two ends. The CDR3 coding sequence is TGTGCCAGCAGTATCCGACAGGCGAACACCGGGGAGCTGTTTTTT. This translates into CASSIRQANTGELFF.

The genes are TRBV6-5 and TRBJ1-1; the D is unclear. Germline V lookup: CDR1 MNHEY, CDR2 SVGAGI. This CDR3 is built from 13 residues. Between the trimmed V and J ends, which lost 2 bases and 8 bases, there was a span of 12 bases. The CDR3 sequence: CASSYRGNGEAFF. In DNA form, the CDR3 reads TGTGCCAGCAGTTACCGCGGGAACGGAGAAGCTTTCTTT.

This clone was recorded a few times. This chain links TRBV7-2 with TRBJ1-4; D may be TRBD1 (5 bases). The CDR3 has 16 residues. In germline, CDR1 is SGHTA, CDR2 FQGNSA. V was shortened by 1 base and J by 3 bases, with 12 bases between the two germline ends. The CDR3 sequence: CASSLGGGTANEKLFF. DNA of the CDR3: TGTGCCAGCAGCTTAGGGGGGGGTACCGCTAATGAAAAACTGTTTTTT. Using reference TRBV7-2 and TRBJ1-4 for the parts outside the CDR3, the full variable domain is GAGVSQSPSNKVTEKGKDVELRCDPISGHTALYWYRQSLGQGLEFLIYFQGNSAPDKSGLPSDRFSAERTGGSVSTLTIQRTQQEDSAVYLCASSLGGGTANEKLFFGSGTQLSVL.

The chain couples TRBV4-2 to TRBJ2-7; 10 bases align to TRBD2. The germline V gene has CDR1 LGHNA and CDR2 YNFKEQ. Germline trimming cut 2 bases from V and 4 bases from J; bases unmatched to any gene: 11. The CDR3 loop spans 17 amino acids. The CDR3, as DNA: TGTGCCAGCAGCCAAAGGCCTCTAGCGGGAGTCCCTTACGAGCAGTACTTC. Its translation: CASSQRPLAGVPYEQYF.

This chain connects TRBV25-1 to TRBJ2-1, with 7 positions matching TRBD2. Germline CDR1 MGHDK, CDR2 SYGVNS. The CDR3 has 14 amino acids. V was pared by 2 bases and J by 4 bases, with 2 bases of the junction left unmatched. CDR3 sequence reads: CASSEASGYNEQFF. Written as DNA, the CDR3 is TGTGCCAGCAGTGAAGCTAGCGGTTACAATGAGCAGTTCTTC.

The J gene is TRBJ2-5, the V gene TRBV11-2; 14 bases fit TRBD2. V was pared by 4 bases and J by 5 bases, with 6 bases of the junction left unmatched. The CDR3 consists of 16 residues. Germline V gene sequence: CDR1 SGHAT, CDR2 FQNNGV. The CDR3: CASSSWGLAGAETQYF. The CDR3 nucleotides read TGTGCCAGCAGCTCGTGGGGACTAGCGGGGGCGGAGACCCAGTACTTC.

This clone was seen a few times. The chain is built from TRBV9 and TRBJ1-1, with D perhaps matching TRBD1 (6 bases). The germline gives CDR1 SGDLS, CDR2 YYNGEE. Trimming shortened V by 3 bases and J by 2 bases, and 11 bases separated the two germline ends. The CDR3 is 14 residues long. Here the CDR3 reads CASSAGTLNTEAFF. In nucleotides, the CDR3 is TGTGCCAGCAGCGCAGGGACACTAAACACTGAAGCTTTCTTT.

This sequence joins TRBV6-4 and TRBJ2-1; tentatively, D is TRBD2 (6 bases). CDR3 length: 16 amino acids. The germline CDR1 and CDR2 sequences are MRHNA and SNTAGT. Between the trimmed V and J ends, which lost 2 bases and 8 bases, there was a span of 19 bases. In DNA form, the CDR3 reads TGTGCCAGCAGTGACGGGGGGACCCCGCGTAACGATGAGCAGTTCTTC. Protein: CASSDGGTPRNDEQFF.

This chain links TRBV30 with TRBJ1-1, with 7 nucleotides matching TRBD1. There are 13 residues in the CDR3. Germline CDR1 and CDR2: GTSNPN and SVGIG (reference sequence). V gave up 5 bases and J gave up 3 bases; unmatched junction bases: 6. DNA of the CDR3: TGTGCCTGGTCGTCAGGGGGATACACTGAAGCTTTCTTT. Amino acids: CAWSSGGYTEAFF.

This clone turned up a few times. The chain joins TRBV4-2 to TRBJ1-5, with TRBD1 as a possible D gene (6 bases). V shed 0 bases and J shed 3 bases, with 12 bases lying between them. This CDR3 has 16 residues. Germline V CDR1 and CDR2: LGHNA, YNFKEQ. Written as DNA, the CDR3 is TGTGCCAGCAGCCAAGAGTACGGACAGACCAATCAGCCCCAGCATTTT. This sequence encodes CASSQEYGQTNQPQHF.

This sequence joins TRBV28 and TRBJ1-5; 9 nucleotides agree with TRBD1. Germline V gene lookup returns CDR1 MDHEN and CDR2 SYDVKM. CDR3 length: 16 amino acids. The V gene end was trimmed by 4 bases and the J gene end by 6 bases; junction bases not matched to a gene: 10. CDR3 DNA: TGTGCCAGCAGTTCCGGACAGGGGTCGCAAAGTCAGCCCCAGCATTTT. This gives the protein CASSSGQGSQSQPQHF.

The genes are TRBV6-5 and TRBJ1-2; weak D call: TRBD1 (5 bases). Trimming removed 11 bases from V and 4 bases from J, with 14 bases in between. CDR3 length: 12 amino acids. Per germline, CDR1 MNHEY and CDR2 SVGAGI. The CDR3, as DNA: TGTGCCGTTCGACAGCCGGTCTATGGCTACACCTTC. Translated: CAVRQPVYGYTF.

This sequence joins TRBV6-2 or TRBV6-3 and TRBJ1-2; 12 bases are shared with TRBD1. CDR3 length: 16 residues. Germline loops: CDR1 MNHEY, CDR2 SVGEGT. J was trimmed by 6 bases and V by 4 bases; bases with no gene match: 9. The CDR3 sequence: CASSSLGTGGNHGYTF. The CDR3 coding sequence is TGTGCCAGCAGTTCCTTGGGGACAGGGGGCAACCATGGCTACACCTTC.

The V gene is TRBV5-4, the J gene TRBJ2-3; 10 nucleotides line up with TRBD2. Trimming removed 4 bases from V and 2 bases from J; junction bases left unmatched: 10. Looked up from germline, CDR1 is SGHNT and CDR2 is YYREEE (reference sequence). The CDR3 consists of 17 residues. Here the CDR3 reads CASSPDGSGRYTDTQYF. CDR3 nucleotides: TGTGCCAGCAGCCCGGACGGTAGCGGGAGGTACACAGATACGCAGTATTTT.

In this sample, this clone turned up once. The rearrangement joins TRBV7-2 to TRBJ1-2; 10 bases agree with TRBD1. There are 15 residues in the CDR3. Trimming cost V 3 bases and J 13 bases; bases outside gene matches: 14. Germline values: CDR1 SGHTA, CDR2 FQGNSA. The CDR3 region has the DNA TGTGCCAGCAGCTTTTTCACCCCTCGGGACAGGGGATTCACCTTC. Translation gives CASSFFTPRDRGFTF. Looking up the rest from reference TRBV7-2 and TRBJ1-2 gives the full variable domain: GAGVSQSPSNKVTEKGKDVELRCDPISGHTALYWYRQSLGQGLEFLIYFQGNSAPDKSGLPSDRFSAERTGGSVSTLTIQRTQQEDSAVYLCASSFFTPRDRGFTFGSGTRLTVV.

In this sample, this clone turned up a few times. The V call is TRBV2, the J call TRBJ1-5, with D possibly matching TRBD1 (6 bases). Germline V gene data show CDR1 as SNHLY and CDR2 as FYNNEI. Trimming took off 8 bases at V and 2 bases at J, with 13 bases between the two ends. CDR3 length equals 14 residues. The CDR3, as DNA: TGTGCCAGCCAAGGAGGGGGGGGCAATCAGCCCCAGCATTTT. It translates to CASQGGGGNQPQHF.

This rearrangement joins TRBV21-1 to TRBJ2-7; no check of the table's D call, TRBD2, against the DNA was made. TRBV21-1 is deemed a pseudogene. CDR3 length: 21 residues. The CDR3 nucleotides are TGTGCCAGCAGCCGTGTACCCGTGAAGCGCCCTAGCGGGGGCTCCTCCTACGAGCAGTACTTC. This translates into CASSRVPVKRPSGGSSYEQYF.

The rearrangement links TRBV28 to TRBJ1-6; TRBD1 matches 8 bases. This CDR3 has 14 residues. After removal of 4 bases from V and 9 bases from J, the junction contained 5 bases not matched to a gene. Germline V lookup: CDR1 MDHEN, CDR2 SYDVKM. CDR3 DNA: TGTGCCAGCAGTTCCTCGACAGGGGTTTCACCCCTCCACTTT. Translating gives CASSSSTGVSPLHF.

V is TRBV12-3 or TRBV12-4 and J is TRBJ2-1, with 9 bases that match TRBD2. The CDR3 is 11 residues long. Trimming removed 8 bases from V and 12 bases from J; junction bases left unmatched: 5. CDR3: CASGGRDGQFF. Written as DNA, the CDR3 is TGTGCCAGCGGCGGGAGGGATGGGCAGTTCTTC.

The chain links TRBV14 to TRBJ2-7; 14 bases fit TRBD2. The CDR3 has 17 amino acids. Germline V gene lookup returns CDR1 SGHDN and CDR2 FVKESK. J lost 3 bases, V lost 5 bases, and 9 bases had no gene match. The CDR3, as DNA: TGTGCCAGCAGCTATGGGACTAGCGGGAGTATAGTCTACGAGCAGTACTTC. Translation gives CASSYGTSGSIVYEQYF.

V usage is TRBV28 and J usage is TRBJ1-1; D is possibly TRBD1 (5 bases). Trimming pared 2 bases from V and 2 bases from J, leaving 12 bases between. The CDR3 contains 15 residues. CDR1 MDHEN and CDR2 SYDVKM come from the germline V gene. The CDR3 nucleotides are TGTGCCAGCAGTTTACTCCAGGACATTAACACTGAAGCTTTCTTT. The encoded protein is CASSLLQDINTEAFF.

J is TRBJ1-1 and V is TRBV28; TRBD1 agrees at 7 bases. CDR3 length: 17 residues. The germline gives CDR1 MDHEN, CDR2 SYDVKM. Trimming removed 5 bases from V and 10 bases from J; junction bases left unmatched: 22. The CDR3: CASSPLRLQGVRGVAFF. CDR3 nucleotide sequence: TGTGCCAGCAGTCCCCTTCGGCTTCAGGGGGTGAGGGGGGTAGCTTTCTTT.

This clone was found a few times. This CDR3 reads CAWTPDNNYGYTF. The CDR3, as DNA: TGTGCCTGGACCCCCGACAATAACTATGGCTACACCTTC. The genes are TRBV30 and TRBJ1-2; D not certain. V was clipped by 4 bases and J by 1 base, with 10 bases between them. CDR3 length equals 13 residues. Germline assignment: CDR1 GTSNPN and CDR2 SVGIG (reference sequence).

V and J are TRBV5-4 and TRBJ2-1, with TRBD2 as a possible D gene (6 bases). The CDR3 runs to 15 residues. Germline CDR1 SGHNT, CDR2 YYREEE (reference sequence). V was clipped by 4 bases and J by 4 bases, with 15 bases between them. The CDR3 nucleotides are TGTGCCAGCAGCCAGACTAGTAGGAGTTACAATGAGCAGTTCTTC. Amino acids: CASSQTSRSYNEQFF.

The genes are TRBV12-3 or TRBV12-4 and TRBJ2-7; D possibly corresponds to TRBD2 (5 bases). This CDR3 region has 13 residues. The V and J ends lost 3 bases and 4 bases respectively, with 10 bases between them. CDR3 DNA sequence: TGTGCCAGCAGTTTTGAGGGCCCATACGAGCAGTACTTC. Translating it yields CASSFEGPYEQYF.